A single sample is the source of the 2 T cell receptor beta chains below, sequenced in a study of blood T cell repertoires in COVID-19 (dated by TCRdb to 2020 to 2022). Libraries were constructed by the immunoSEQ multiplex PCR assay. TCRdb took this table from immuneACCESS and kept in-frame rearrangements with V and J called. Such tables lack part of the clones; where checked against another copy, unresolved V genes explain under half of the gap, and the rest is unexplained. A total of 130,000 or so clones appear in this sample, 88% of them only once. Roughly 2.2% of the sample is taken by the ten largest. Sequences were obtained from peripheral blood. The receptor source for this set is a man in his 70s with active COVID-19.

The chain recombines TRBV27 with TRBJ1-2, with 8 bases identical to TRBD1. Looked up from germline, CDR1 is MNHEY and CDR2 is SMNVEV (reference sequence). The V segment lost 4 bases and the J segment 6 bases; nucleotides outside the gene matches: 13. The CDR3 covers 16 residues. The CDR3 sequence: CASSSYRDRPEDGYTF. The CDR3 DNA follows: TGTGCCAGCAGTTCCTATCGGGACAGGCCTGAGGATGGCTACACCTTC.

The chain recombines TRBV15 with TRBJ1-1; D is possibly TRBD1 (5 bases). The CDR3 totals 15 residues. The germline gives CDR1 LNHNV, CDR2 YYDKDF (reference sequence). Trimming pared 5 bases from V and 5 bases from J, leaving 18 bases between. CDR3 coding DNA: TGTGCCACCAGCCTAGGGTTCAGGGCGTTGACTGAAGCTTTCTTT. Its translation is CATSLGFRALTEAFF. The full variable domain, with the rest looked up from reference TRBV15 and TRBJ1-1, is DAMVIQNPRYQVTQFGKPVTLSCSQTLNHNVMYWYQQKSSQAPKLLFHYYDKDFNNEADTPDNFQSRRPNTSFCFLDIRSPGLGDTAMYLCATSLGFRALTEAFFGQGTRLTVV.